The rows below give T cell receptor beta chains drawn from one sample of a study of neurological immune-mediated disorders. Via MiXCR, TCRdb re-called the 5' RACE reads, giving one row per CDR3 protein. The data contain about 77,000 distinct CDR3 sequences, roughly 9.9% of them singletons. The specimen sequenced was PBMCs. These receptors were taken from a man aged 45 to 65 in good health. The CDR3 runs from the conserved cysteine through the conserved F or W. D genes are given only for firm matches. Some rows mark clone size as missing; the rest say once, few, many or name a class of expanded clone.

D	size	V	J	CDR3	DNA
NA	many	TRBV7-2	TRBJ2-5	CASSKSYQETQYF	TGTGCCAGCAGCAAGAGTTACCAAGAGACCCAGTACTTC
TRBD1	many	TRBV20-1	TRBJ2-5	CSAEGDRVIETQYF	TGCAGTGCGGAGGGGGACAGGGTCATTGAGACCCAGTACTTC
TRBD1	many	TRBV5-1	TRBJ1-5	CASSVVGQGGGQPQHF	TGCGCCAGCAGCGTCGTCGGACAGGGCGGCGGTCAGCCCCAGCATTTT
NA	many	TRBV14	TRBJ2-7	CATGGFSYEQYF	TGTGCTACCGGGGGCTTCTCCTACGAGCAGTACTTC
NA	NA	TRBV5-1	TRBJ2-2	CASRWNTGELFF	TGCGCCAGCAGATGGAACACCGGGGAGCTGTTTTTT
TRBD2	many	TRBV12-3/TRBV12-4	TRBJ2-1	CASSFERDYGEQFF	TGTGCCAGCAGTTTCGAGCGGGACTATGGTGAGCAGTTCTTC
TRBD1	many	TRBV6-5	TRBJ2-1	CASSPDRGHLNEQFF	TGTGCCAGCAGTCCGGACAGGGGGCACCTCAATGAGCAGTTCTTC
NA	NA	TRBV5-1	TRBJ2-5	CTSSLEGARETRYF	TGCACCAGCAGCTTGGAGGGGGCGAGGGAGACCCGGTACTTC
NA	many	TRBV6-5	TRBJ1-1	CASRPLDGPLNTEAFF	TGTGCCAGCAGGCCACTCGATGGGCCGCTGAACACTGAAGCTTTCTTT
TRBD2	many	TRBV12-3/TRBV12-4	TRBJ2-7	CASTGGVGYEQYF	TGTGCCAGCACGGGGGGGGTAGGCTACGAGCAGTACTTC
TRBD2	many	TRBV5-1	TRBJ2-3	CASSLNPAGAGTDTQYF	TGCGCCAGCAGCTTGAACCCAGCGGGAGCCGGCACAGATACGCAGTATTTT
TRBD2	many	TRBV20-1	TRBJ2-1	CSARTSGPNEQFF	TGCAGTGCTAGGACTAGCGGACCCAATGAGCAGTTCTTC
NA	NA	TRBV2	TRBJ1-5	CANSIPGYYQPQHF	TGTGCCAACAGTATACCCGGCTACTATCAGCCCCAGCATTTT
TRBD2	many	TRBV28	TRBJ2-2	CASSSTRRERSGELFF	TGTGCCAGCAGCTCCACCCGGCGGGAGAGATCCGGGGAGCTGTTTTTT
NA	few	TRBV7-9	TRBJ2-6	CATLNPRGANVLTF	TGTGCCACCCTTAATCCCCGTGGGGCCAACGTCCTGACTTTC
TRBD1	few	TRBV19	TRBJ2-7	CASSIGARTGGYEQYF	TGTGCCAGTAGTATTGGGGCACGGACAGGGGGCTACGAGCAGTACTTC
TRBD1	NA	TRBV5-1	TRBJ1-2	CAISPALDRFDYGYTF	TGCGCCATCAGCCCTGCCCTGGACAGGTTTGACTATGGCTACACCTTC
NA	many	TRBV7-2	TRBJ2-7	CASSLGNAASYEQYF	TGTGCCAGCAGCTTGGGCAATGCTGCCTCCTACGAGCAGTACTTC
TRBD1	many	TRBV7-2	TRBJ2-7	CASGPGTASYEQYF	TGTGCCAGCGGCCCTGGGACAGCCTCCTACGAGCAGTACTTC
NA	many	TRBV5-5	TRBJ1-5	CASSPGNQPQHF	TGTGCCAGCAGCCCGGGCAATCAGCCCCAGCATTTT
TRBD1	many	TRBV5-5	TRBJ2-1	CASSIETGSSYNEQFF	TGTGCCAGCAGCATCGAGACAGGGAGCTCCTACAATGAGCAGTTCTTC
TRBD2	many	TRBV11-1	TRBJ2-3	CASTPGRSTDTQYF	TGTGCCAGCACCCCCGGGAGGAGCACAGATACGCAGTATTTT
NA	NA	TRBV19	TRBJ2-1	CASSWGNNEQFF	TGTGCCAGTAGTTGGGGCAACAATGAGCAGTTCTTC
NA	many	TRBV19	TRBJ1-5	CASSKNRVGSNQPQHF	TGTGCCAGTAGTAAGAACAGGGTCGGGAGCAATCAGCCCCAGCATTTT
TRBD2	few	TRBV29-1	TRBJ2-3	CSVEFATSGGVADTQYF	TGCAGCGTTGAATTCGCCACCAGCGGGGGGGTCGCAGATACGCAGTATTTT
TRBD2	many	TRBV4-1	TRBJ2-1	CASSQIASGRSDEQFF	TGCGCCAGCAGCCAAATAGCTAGCGGGAGGAGCGATGAGCAGTTCTTC
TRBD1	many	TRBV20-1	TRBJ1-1	CSARDDQGTGTEAFF	TGCAGTGCTAGAGACGACCAGGGGACAGGCACTGAAGCTTTCTTT
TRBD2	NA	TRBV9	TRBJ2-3	CASSLGTSGTDTQYF	TGTGCCAGCAGCCTCGGGACTAGCGGCACAGATACGCAGTATTTT
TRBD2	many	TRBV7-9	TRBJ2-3	CASSPRTSLGDTQYF	TGTGCCAGCAGTCCTAGGACTAGCCTTGGAGATACGCAGTATTTT
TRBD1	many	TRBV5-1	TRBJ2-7	CASSNRDRGEQYF	TGCGCCAGCAGCAACCGGGACAGGGGCGAGCAGTACTTC
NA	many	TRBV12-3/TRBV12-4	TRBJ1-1	CASTFRGRYPEAFF	TGTGCCAGCACCTTCAGGGGCCGCTACCCTGAAGCTTTCTTT
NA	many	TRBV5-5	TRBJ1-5	CASSLAEGVSNQPQHF	TGTGCCAGCAGCTTGGCCGAAGGGGTGAGCAATCAGCCCCAGCATTTT
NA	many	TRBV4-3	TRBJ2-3	CASSQASGAYSTDTQYF	TGCGCCAGCAGCCAAGCGTCAGGGGCCTATAGCACAGATACGCAGTATTTT
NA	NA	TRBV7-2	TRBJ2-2	CASSLRDPGGHGELFF	TGTGCCAGCAGCCTGCGGGACCCTGGGGGGCACGGGGAGCTGTTTTTT
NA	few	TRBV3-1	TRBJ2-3	CASSPGFRRGDTQYF	TGTGCCAGCAGCCCGGGTTTCCGCAGGGGAGATACGCAGTATTTT
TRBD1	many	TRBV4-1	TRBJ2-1	CASSKGATGYNEQFF	TGCGCCAGCAGCAAGGGGGCCACTGGCTACAATGAGCAGTTCTTC
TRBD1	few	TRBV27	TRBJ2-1	CASSLFRTGSYNEQFF	TGTGCCAGCAGTTTATTCCGGACAGGGTCCTACAATGAGCAGTTCTTC
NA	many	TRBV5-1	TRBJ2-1	CASSLKPFPDEWDNEQFF	TGCGCCAGCAGCTTGAAACCCTTCCCGGACGAGTGGGACAATGAGCAGTTCTTC
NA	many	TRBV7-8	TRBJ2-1	CASSLVALANEQFF	TGTGCCAGCAGCTTAGTAGCTCTAGCGAATGAGCAGTTCTTC
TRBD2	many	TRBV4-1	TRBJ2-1	CASSQLDLAESNEQFF	TGCGCCAGCAGCCAACTAGATCTAGCGGAGAGCAATGAGCAGTTCTTC
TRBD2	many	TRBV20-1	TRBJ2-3	CSAARASGSSDTQYF	TGCAGTGCGGCGAGGGCTAGCGGGAGCTCAGATACGCAGTATTTT
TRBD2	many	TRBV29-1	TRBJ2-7	CSVDAGRVNEQYF	TGCAGCGTTGACGCAGGGAGGGTCAACGAGCAGTACTTC
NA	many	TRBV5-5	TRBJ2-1	CASSLSLVVDEQFF	TGTGCCAGCAGCTTATCCCTTGTCGTCGATGAGCAGTTCTTC
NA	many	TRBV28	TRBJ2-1	CASSLGGQSSYNEQFF	TGTGCCAGCAGTTTAGGAGGACAGAGCTCCTACAATGAGCAGTTCTTC
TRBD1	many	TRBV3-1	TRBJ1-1	CASRGQANTEAFF	TGTGCCAGCAGAGGACAGGCGAACACTGAAGCTTTCTTT
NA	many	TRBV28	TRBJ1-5	CASTTLGRGGNNQPQHF	TGTGCCAGCACTACCCTGGGCCGGGGGGGGAACAATCAGCCCCAGCATTTT
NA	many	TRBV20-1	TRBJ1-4	CSAGREKLFF	TGCAGTGCTGGCCGGGAAAAACTGTTTTTT
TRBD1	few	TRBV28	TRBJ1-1	CASRTGTEYKAFF	TGTGCCAGCAGGACCGGGACAGAATATAAAGCTTTCTTT
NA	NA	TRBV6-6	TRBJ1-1	CASSPQVNTEAFF	TGTGCCAGCAGTCCACAGGTGAACACTGAAGCTTTCTTT
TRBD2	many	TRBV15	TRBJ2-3	CATSSGLAGAPSTDTQYF	TGTGCCACCAGCAGCGGACTAGCGGGGGCTCCTAGCACAGATACGCAGTATTTT
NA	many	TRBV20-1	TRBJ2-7	CSAGGVFGDLNSAYEQYF	TGCAGTGCCGGCGGAGTATTCGGAGACCTCAATTCAGCCTACGAGCAGTACTTC
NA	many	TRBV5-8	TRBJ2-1	CASSLMAMRDNEQFF	TGTGCCAGCAGCTTGATGGCCATGCGGGACAATGAGCAGTTCTTC
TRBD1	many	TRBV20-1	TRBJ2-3	CSAHDRGTDTQYF	TGCAGTGCTCACGACAGGGGCACAGATACGCAGTATTTT
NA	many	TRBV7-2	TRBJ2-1	CASSLAITSRGSNEQFF	TGTGCCAGCAGCTTAGCGATTACCTCCCGGGGGAGTAATGAGCAGTTCTTC
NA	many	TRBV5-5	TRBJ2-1	CASSGGPYNEQFF	TGTGCCAGCAGCGGGGGGCCCTACAATGAGCAGTTCTTC